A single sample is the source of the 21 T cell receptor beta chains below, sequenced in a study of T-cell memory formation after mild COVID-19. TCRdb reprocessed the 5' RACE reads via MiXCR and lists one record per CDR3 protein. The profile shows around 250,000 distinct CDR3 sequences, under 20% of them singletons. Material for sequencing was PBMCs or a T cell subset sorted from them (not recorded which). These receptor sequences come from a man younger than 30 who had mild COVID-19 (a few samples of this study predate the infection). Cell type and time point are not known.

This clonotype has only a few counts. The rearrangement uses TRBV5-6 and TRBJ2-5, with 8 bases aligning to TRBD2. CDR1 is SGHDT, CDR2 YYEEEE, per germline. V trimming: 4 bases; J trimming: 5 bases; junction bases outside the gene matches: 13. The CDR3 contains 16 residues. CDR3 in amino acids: CASSPGRGGHSETQYF. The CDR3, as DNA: TGTGCCAGCAGCCCAGGACGGGGGGGGCATAGTGAGACCCAGTACTTC.

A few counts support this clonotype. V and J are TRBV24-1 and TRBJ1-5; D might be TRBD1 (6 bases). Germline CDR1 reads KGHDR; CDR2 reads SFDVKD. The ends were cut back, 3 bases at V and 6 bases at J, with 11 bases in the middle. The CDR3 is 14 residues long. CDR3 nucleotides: TGTGCCACCAGTGATCCCACAGGGATTCAGCCCCAGCATTTT. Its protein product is CATSDPTGIQPQHF.

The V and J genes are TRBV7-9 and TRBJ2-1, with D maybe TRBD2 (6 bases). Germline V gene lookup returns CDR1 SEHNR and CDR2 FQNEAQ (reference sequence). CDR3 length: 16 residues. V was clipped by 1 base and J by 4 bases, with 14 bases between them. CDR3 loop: CASSLGSAGTYNEQFF. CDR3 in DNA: TGTGCCAGCAGCTTAGGGTCTGCGGGGACTTACAATGAGCAGTTCTTC.

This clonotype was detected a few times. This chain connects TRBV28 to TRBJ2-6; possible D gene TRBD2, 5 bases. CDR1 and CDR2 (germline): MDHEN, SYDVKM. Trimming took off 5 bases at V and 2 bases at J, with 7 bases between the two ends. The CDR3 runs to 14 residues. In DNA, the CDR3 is TGTGCCAGCAGTGAGGGCCCTGGGGCCAACGTCCTGACTTTC. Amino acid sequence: CASSEGPGANVLTF.

This CDR3 reads CASSLEGATNEKLFF. The CDR3, as DNA: TGCGCCAGCAGCTTGGAGGGGGCAACTAATGAAAAACTGTTTTTT. The rearrangement links TRBV5-1 to TRBJ1-4; D possibly corresponds to TRBD1 (6 bases). V lost 0 bases and J 0 bases, leaving 6 bases between the germline ends. Germline values: CDR1 SGHRS, CDR2 YFSETQ. CDR3 length equals 15 residues. Full variable domain (rest looked up from reference TRBV5-1 and TRBJ1-4): KAGVTQTPRYLIKTRGQQVTLSCSPISGHRSVSWYQQTPGQGLQFLFEYFSETQRNKGNFPGRFSGRQFSNSRSEMNVSTLELGDSALYLCASSLEGATNEKLFFGSGTQLSVL.

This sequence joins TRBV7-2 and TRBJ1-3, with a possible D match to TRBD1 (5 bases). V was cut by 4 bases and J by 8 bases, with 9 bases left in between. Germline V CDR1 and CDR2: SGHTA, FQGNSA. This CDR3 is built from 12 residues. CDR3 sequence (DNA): TGTGCCAGCAGCTATGGGGCGCACACCATATATTTT. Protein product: CASSYGAHTIYF. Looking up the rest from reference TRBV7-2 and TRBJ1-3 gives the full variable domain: GAGVSQSPSNKVTEKGKDVELRCDPISGHTALYWYRQSLGQGLEFLIYFQGNSAPDKSGLPSDRFSAERTGGSVSTLTIQRTQQEDSAVYLCASSYGAHTIYFGEGSWLTVV.

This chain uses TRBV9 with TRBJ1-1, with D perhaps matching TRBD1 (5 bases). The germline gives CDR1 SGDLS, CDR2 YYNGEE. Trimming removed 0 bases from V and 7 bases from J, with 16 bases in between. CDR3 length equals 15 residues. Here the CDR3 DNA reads TGTGCCAGCAGCGTAGGTGCAGGGCACACGGTTGAAGCTTTCTTT. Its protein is CASSVGAGHTVEAFF. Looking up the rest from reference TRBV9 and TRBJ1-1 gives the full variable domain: DSGVTQTPKHLITATGQRVTLRCSPRSGDLSVYWYQQSLDQGLQFLIQYYNGEERAKGNILERFSAQQFPDLHSELNLSSLELGDSALYFCASSVGAGHTVEAFFGQGTRLTVV.

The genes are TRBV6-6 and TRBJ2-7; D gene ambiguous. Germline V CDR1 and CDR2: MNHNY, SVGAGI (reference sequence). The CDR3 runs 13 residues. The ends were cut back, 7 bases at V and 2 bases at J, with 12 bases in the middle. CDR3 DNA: TGTGCCAGCACCAGAACTGATACCTACGAGCAGTACGTC. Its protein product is CASTRTDTYEQYV.

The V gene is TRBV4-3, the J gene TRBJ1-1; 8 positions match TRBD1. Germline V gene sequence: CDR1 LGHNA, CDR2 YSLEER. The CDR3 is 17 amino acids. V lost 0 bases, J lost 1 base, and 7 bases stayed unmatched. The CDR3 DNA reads TGCGCCAGCAGCCAAGAGGATCGCGACAGGGGGAACACTGAAGCTTTCTTT. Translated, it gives CASSQEDRDRGNTEAFF.

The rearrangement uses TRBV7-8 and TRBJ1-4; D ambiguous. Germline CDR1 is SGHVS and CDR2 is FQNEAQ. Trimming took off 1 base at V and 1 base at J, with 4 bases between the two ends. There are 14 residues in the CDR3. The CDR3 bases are TGTGCCAGCAGCTTAGGGAAAACTAATGAAAAACTGTTTTTT. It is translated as CASSLGKTNEKLFF.

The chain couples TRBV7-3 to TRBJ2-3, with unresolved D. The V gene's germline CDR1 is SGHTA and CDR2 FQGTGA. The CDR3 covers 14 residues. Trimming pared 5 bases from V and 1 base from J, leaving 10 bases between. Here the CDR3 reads CASSPFVGTDTQYF. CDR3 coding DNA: TGTGCCAGCAGCCCCTTTGTTGGCACAGATACGCAGTATTTT.

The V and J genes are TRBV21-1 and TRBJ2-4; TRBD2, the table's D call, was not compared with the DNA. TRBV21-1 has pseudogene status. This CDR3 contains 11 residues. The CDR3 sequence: CASSKRDYCAF. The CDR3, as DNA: TGTGCCAGCAGCAAACGGGATTATTGTGCGTTC.

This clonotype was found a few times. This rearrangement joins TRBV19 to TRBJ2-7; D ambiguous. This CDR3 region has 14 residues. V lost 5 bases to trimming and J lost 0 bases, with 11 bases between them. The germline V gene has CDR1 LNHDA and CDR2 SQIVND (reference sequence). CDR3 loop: CASSVSRSSYEQYF. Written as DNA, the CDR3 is TGTGCCAGTAGTGTCAGTAGGAGCTCCTACGAGCAGTACTTC.

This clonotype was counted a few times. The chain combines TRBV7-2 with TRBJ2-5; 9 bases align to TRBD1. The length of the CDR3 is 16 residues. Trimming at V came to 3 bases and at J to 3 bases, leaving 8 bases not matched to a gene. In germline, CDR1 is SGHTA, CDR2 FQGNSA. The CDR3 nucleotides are TGTGCCAGCAGCTTTGGTGGGACAGGGACCGAAGAGACCCAGTACTTC. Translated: CASSFGGTGTEETQYF.

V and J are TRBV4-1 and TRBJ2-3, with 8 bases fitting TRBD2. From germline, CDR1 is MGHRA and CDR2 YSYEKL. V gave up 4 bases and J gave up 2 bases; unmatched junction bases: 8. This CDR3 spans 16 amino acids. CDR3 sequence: CASSLIAGTTTDTQYF. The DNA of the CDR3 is TGCGCCAGCAGCCTAATAGCGGGGACGACCACAGATACGCAGTATTTT.

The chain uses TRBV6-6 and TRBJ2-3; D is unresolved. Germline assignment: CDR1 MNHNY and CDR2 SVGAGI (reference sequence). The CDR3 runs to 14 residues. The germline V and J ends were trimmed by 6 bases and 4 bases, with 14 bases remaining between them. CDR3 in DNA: TGTGCCAGCAGAGTTGGAAGAGGCTCAGATACGCAGTATTTT. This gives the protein CASRVGRGSDTQYF.

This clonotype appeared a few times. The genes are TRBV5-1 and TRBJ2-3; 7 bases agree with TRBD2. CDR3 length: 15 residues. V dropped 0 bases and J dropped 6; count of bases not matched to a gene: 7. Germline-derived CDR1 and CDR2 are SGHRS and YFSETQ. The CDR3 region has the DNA TGCGCCAGCAGCTTGGAAGGTCTAGCGGCGGATACGCAGTATTTT. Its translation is CASSLEGLAADTQYF.

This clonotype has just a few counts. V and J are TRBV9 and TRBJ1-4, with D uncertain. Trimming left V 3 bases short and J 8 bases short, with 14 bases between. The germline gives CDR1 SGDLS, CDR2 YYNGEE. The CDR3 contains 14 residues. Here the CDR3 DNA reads TGTGCCAGCAGCGCGGCATGGTGGAAGGAAAAACTGTTTTTT. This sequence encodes CASSAAWWKEKLFF.

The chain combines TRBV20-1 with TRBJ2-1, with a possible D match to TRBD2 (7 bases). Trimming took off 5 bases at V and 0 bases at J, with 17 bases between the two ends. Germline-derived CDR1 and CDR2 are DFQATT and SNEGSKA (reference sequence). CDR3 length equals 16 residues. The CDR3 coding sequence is TGCAGTGCTCCCCCCGGCGGGGGCCGCTCCTACAATGAGCAGTTCTTC. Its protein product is CSAPPGGGRSYNEQFF.

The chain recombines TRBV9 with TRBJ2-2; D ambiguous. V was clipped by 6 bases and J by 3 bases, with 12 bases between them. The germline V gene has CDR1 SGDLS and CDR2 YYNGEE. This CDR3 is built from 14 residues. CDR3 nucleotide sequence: TGTGCCAGCATGCATCGTATGGACACCGGGGAGCTGTTTTTT. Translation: CASMHRMDTGELFF. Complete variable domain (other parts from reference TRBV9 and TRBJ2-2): DSGVTQTPKHLITATGQRVTLRCSPRSGDLSVYWYQQSLDQGLQFLIQYYNGEERAKGNILERFSAQQFPDLHSELNLSSLELGDSALYFCASMHRMDTGELFFGEGSRLTVL.

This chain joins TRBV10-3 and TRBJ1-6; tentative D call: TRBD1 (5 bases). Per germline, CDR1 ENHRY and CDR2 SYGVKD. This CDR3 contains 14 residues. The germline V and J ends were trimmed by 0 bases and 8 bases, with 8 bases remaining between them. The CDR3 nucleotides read TGTGCCATCAGTGAGTCTCCCAGGGATTCACCCCTCCACTTT. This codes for CAISESPRDSPLHF.